The clone carrying this TCR beta chain was counted ten times or more. What it recognizes is unknown. The record originates from a study of human T cells and chemical hapten exposure. Looking at the study overall: Diphenylcyclopropenone was administered weekly to the scalp of patients throughout the approximately 24-week study.

TCRdb ran MiXCR on the RACE reads and lists one entry per CDR3 protein. The sample shows some 300,000 distinct CDR3 sequences, 5% to 6.5% of them seen only once. Indicated time point: pre-sensitization, week 0. Treatment noted: therapeutic diphenylcyclopropenone sensitization with weekly scalp DPC. Findings of the study overall: The study found expanded TCRs formed significantly more large CDR3 similarity clusters than controls.

V lost 0 bases and J 0 bases, leaving 19 bases between the germline ends. CDR3 length: 18 residues. Germline-derived CDR1 and CDR2 are SGDLS and YYNGEE. The chain links TRBV9 to TRBJ2-7; no clear D gene. This clonotype originated in a woman under 30 with alopecia areata. Some clones in this sample may be carry-over from other donors' samples. The sequencing here drew on whole blood, taken in connection with sensitization to the hapten diphenylcyclopropenone (DPC). Here the CDR3 DNA reads TGTGCCAGCAGCGTAGGGGCGGCGACCGGAGATTACTCCTACGAGCAGTACTTC. Amino acid sequence: CASSVGAATGDYSYEQYF.